This T cell receptor (beta chain) was recorded in a study of vaccination and CD4 T cells after COVID-19. The overall study: A vaccine, either BNT162b2 or mRNA-1273, was given to participants in two doses.

V was pared by 2 bases and J by 2 bases, with 13 bases between. CDR1 is KGHSH and CDR2 is LQKENI in the germline V gene. The CDR3 sequence is 16 residues long. As to treatment: approximately 11-day PBMC culture with coronavirus spike peptide pools or control peptides (ViraFEST assay). Cultured CD4+ T cell DNA underwent sequencing with the Oncomine TCR Beta short-read assay. MiXCR was run by TCRdb on the PCR reads, yielding one entry per CDR3 protein. The table shows about 9,700 distinct CDR3 sequences, with around 53% occurring only once. The table lists this clonotype with a few counts. The antigen is unknown.

The gene calls are TRBV18 and TRBJ1-5, with D possibly TRBD1 on 5 matching bases. The TCR comes from a human donor who had recovered from COVID-19. The sequenced material came from CD4+ T cells from blood, cultured in vitro. For the CDR3, the DNA is TGTGCCAGCTCACCATTTCCACCACAGGGCAATCAGCCCCAGCATTTT. Translation gives CASSPFPPQGNQPQHF.